A single T cell receptor beta chain is shown here with its context. Other DNA sequences within the sample encode an identical CDR3. This sample was taken from a study of blood T cell repertoires in COVID-19. Study in general: Acute-phase and convalescent COVID-19 samples originated in the United States, Italy and Spain.

Repertoires were generated with immunoSEQ multiplex PCR, while TCRdb's copy carries only in-frame clones and drops some. The table includes about 530,000 clones, roughly 89% detected once. Enrollment of patients from Seattle took place during active infection, with longitudinal follow-up. This CDR3 has 11 residues. CDR1 and CDR2 from the germline V gene are SGHAT and FQNNGV. V was clipped by 4 bases and J by 3 bases, with 4 bases between them. Material for sequencing was peripheral blood. This TCR was recovered from a woman aged 45-65 years with COVID-19, enrolled during active disease. This chain connects TRBV11-2 to TRBJ2-7, with no clear D. Here the CDR3 DNA reads TGTGCCAGCAGCTCGAGCTACGAGCAGTACTTC. Its protein product is CASSSSYEQYF.